Below are 30 T cell receptor beta chains sequenced from a single sample in a study of T cell changes during pregnancy in multiple sclerosis. Using immunoSEQ multiplex PCR, the repertoire was profiled, and TCRdb retains in-frame clones only, with some absent. The sample shows tens of thousands of clones, roughly 92% of them seen only once. This sample comprised peripheral blood, obtained after pregnancy. The source of these receptors is a female donor in good health, enrolled as a control in a pregnancy study.

The chain recombines TRBV5-4 with TRBJ2-2; 8 bases fit TRBD1. The length of the CDR3 is 15 residues. Germline V gene sequence: CDR1 SGHNT, CDR2 YYREEE (reference sequence). The V segment lost 3 bases and the J segment 2 bases; nucleotides outside the gene matches: 3. CDR3 in amino acids: CASSYTGGNTGELFF. In DNA form, the CDR3 reads TGTGCCAGCAGCTACACAGGGGGAAACACCGGGGAGCTGTTTTTT.

Only one count was recorded for this clone. The gene calls are TRBV4-2 and TRBJ1-2; the D gene is possibly TRBD1 (5 bases). Trimming took off 0 bases at V and 3 bases at J, with 8 bases between the two ends. The germline V gene encodes CDR1 LGHNA and CDR2 YNFKEQ. The CDR3 runs 14 residues. Written as DNA, the CDR3 is TGTGCCAGCAGCCAAGATGGGGCCTACTATGGCTACACCTTC. Translating it yields CASSQDGAYYGYTF.

The V and J genes are TRBV19 and TRBJ1-5; D is possibly TRBD1 (5 bases). The germline gives CDR1 LNHDA, CDR2 SQIVND (reference sequence). The CDR3 length is 13 residues. Trimming shortened V by 6 bases and J by 7 bases, and 13 bases separated the two germline ends. The CDR3 nucleotides read TGTGCCAGTAGACTACAAAGGGGCCAGCCCCAGCATTTT. It specifies CASRLQRGQPQHF.

The J gene is TRBJ2-3, the V gene TRBV19; tentative D call: TRBD2 (7 bases). The CDR3 runs to 16 residues. CDR1 is LNHDA and CDR2 is SQIVND in the germline V gene (reference sequence). Between the trimmed V and J ends, which lost 4 bases and 6 bases, there was a span of 20 bases. The CDR3 spells CASSKLGRGPADTQYF. The CDR3 DNA reads TGTGCCAGTAGTAAGCTAGGGCGGGGGCCGGCGGATACGCAGTATTTT.

The chain uses TRBV30 and TRBJ2-2, with 8 bases aligning to TRBD1. Losses at the gene ends were 5 bases for V and 4 bases for J; bases not matched to a gene: 0. The CDR3 has 12 amino acids. Germline V gives CDR1 GTSNPN, CDR2 SVGIG (reference sequence). The CDR3 DNA reads TGTGCCTGGGGGACAGGCACCGGGGAGCTGTTTTTT. Encoded protein: CAWGTGTGELFF. Supplemented by reference TRBV30 and TRBJ2-2, the full variable domain reads SQTIHQWPATLVQPVGSPLSLECTVEGTSNPNLYWYRQAAGRGLQLLFYSVGIGQISSEVPQNLSASRPQDRQFILSSKKLLLSDSGFYLCAWGTGTGELFFGEGSRLTVL.

V gene TRBV19 combines with J gene TRBJ1-5; maybe TRBD1 (6 bases). Trimming took off 4 bases at V and 4 bases at J, with 14 bases between the two ends. Germline V gene data show CDR1 as LNHDA and CDR2 as SQIVND (reference sequence). The CDR3 spans 15 residues. CDR3 in DNA: TGTGCCAGTAGTACCGCCGGACAGCCGAATCAGCCCCAGCATTTT. It translates to CASSTAGQPNQPQHF.

Only one count was recorded for this clone. The chain joins TRBV27 to TRBJ1-3, with D uncertain. The V gene lost 1 base and the J gene lost 1 base, with 8 bases spanning the gap. This CDR3 contains 15 residues. Germline V gene data show CDR1 as MNHEY and CDR2 as SMNVEV (reference sequence). The CDR3 sequence: CASSLYGLSGNTIYF. The CDR3 DNA reads TGTGCCAGCAGTTTATACGGACTATCTGGAAACACCATATATTTT.

V usage is TRBV4-1 and J usage is TRBJ2-7, with a weak D call TRBD2 (5 bases). Trimming removed 0 bases at V and 2 bases at J, with 11 bases between. The CDR3 is 15 amino acids. Germline V gives CDR1 MGHRA, CDR2 YSYEKL. The CDR3 nucleotides read TGCGCCAGCAGCCAAGATAGCCTAGCCGCCTACGAGCAGTACTTC. Amino acid sequence: CASSQDSLAAYEQYF.

The chain carries TRBV19 and TRBJ1-1, with D possibly TRBD1 on 6 matching bases. This CDR3 region has 15 residues. The V gene lost 3 bases and the J gene lost 1 base, with 12 bases spanning the gap. Germline V gene lookup returns CDR1 LNHDA and CDR2 SQIVND (reference sequence). CDR3 protein: CASSIPQGRNTEAFF. The DNA for the CDR3 is TGTGCCAGTAGTATCCCCCAGGGGAGGAACACTGAAGCTTTCTTT.

CDR3 DNA sequence: TGTGCCAGCAGCCAAGACGGGACAGGGGATAATGAAAAACTGTTTTTT. Translated, it gives CASSQDGTGDNEKLFF. The chain has TRBV4-2 and TRBJ1-4; 10 nucleotides agree with TRBD1. Germline V gene data show CDR1 as LGHNA and CDR2 as YNFKEQ. The CDR3 loop spans 16 amino acids. Trimming cost V 0 bases and J 4 bases; bases outside gene matches: 2.

CDR3 amino acids: CASSIRDRNTEAFF. The DNA of the CDR3 is TGTGCCAGTAGTATAAGGGACAGGAACACTGAAGCTTTCTTT. The gene calls are TRBV19 and TRBJ1-1, with TRBD1 matching 7 bases. The germline gives CDR1 LNHDA, CDR2 SQIVND (reference sequence). The CDR3 is 14 residues long. Trimming took 2 bases from V and 1 from J; bases not matched to a gene: 1.

The rearrangement uses TRBV4-2 and TRBJ2-7; a weak D match, TRBD2 (6 bases). Trimming cost V 6 bases and J 6 bases, with 21 bases left between them. This CDR3 contains 15 residues. The germline gives CDR1 LGHNA, CDR2 YNFKEQ. CDR3 sequence (DNA): TGTGCCAGCAGTTCGGGGGTGGTTGAGGTGGGCGAGCAGTACTTC. This gives the protein CASSSGVVEVGEQYF.

The chain is built from TRBV28 and TRBJ2-3; a weak D match, TRBD2 (6 bases). CDR1 is MDHEN, CDR2 SYDVKM, per germline. This CDR3 has 19 residues. Between the trimmed V and J ends, which lost 4 bases and 1 base, there was a span of 24 bases. CDR3 in DNA: TGTGCCAGCAGTTCTTCCTCCTTATTGGGGGGAAAGGGCACAGATACGCAGTATTTT. Amino acid sequence: CASSSSSLLGGKGTDTQYF.

The chain uses TRBV9 and TRBJ2-1; 7 bases line up with TRBD2. The CDR3 is made up of 17 amino acids. J was trimmed by 0 bases and V by 0 bases; bases with no gene match: 6. Germline CDR1 reads SGDLS; CDR2 reads YYNGEE. CDR3 amino acids: CASSVAPASGSYNEQFF. The CDR3 bases are TGTGCCAGCAGCGTAGCTCCCGCTAGCGGCTCCTACAATGAGCAGTTCTTC.

This chain connects TRBV5-6 to TRBJ2-1, with D hard to call. Germline V gene lookup returns CDR1 SGHDT and CDR2 YYEEEE. The CDR3 is 12 residues long. V lost 2 bases and J lost 5, with 5 bases in between. This CDR3 reads CASSFSDNEQFF. The CDR3 region has the DNA TGTGCCAGCAGCTTCTCGGACAATGAGCAGTTCTTC.

The chain joins TRBV27 to TRBJ2-3; TRBD2 agrees at 7 bases. Germline values: CDR1 MNHEY, CDR2 SMNVEV (reference sequence). The CDR3 is 15 residues long. Trimming removed 3 bases from V and 4 bases from J; junction bases left unmatched: 7. In DNA, the CDR3 is TGTGCCAGCAGTTTTTGGCGGGAGCAGCCAGATACGCAGTATTTT. Amino acid sequence: CASSFWREQPDTQYF.

The chain is built from TRBV6-1 and TRBJ2-1; 10 nucleotides line up with TRBD2. Germline loops: CDR1 MNHNS, CDR2 SASEGT. J was trimmed by 9 bases and V by 2 bases; bases with no gene match: 7. The CDR3 covers 15 residues. The CDR3 sequence is CASSERASGRVEQFF. CDR3 sequence (DNA): TGTGCCAGCAGTGAACGGGCTAGCGGGAGAGTTGAGCAGTTCTTC.

The V and J genes are TRBV15 and TRBJ2-1, with 10 bases lining up with TRBD1. The CDR3 contains 15 residues. With 4 bases clipped from V and 8 bases from J, the junction kept 8 bases outside the gene matches. Germline V gives CDR1 LNHNV, CDR2 YYDKDF (reference sequence). CDR3 sequence (DNA): TGTGCCACCAGCACCGGGACAGGGGTGTCTGATGAGCAGTTCTTC. The encoded protein is CATSTGTGVSDEQFF.

The chain couples TRBV7-3 to TRBJ2-2; D perhaps matches TRBD2 (6 bases). Germline-derived CDR1 and CDR2 are SGHTA and FQGTGA. This CDR3 has 14 residues. Trimming pared 1 base from V and 4 bases from J, leaving 7 bases between. CDR3 sequence: CASSLMGGTGELFF. In DNA form, the CDR3 reads TGTGCCAGCAGCTTAATGGGGGGCACCGGGGAGCTGTTTTTT.

This clone was seen more than once but under ten times. The rearrangement joins TRBV9 to TRBJ1-2, with D uncertain. CDR3 size: 12 residues. Per the germline V gene, CDR1 is SGDLS and CDR2 is YYNGEE. Trimming stripped 0 bases from V and 4 bases from J, with 4 bases between. CDR3 DNA sequence: TGTGCCAGCAGCGTAGCGAGCTATGGCTACACCTTC. This codes for CASSVASYGYTF. The full variable domain, with the rest looked up from reference TRBV9 and TRBJ1-2, is DSGVTQTPKHLITATGQRVTLRCSPRSGDLSVYWYQQSLDQGLQFLIQYYNGEERAKGNILERFSAQQFPDLHSELNLSSLELGDSALYFCASSVASYGYTFGSGTRLTVV.

CDR3 bases: TGCGCCAGCAGCCCGGGACTAGATTCGTTGGATACGCAGTATTTT. It translates to CASSPGLDSLDTQYF. The chain uses TRBV5-1 and TRBJ2-3; 8 nucleotides agree with TRBD2. CDR1 is SGHRS, CDR2 YFSETQ, per germline. Trimming removed 4 bases from V and 6 bases from J; junction bases left unmatched: 10. This CDR3 has 15 residues.

J is TRBJ2-7 and V is TRBV20-1; D gene unclear. Looked up from germline, CDR1 is DFQATT and CDR2 is SNEGSKA (reference sequence). V was trimmed by 7 bases and J by 1 base, leaving 8 bases between them. There are 11 residues in the CDR3. CDR3 in amino acids: CSVYSSYEQYF. The CDR3 DNA follows: TGCAGTGTGTACTCATCCTACGAGCAGTACTTC.

The chain couples TRBV6-4 to TRBJ1-1, with 10 bases fitting TRBD1. The CDR3 has 15 residues. With 4 bases clipped from V and 3 bases from J, the junction kept 5 bases outside the gene matches. Germline V gives CDR1 MRHNA, CDR2 SNTAGT. The CDR3 region is CASSGSDRGYTEAFF. The CDR3 DNA reads as TGTGCCAGCAGTGGATCGGACAGGGGGTACACTGAAGCTTTCTTT.

The chain links TRBV27 to TRBJ2-1; D gene unclear. V lost 4 bases and J 9 bases, leaving 7 bases between the germline ends. Germline CDR1 MNHEY, CDR2 SMNVEV (reference sequence). The CDR3 spans 11 residues. The CDR3 DNA sequence: TGTGCCAGCAGTTGGTTGAGTGAGCAGTTCTTC. Protein product: CASSWLSEQFF.

The V call is TRBV5-1, the J call TRBJ2-2; D is perhaps TRBD1 (6 bases). Trimming took 0 bases from V and 4 from J, leaving 10 bases between them. The CDR3 is made up of 15 amino acids. Germline-derived CDR1 and CDR2 are SGHRS and YFSETQ. In DNA, the CDR3 is TGCGCCAGCAGCTTGGTTCACAGGGTCACCGGGGAGCTGTTTTTT. Translating gives CASSLVHRVTGELFF.

This clone was recorded only once. This chain uses TRBV29-1 with TRBJ2-3, with 8 bases matching TRBD2. The CDR3 extends over 13 amino acids. The V gene end was trimmed by 0 bases and the J gene end by 12 bases; junction bases not matched to a gene: 8. Germline V gives CDR1 SQVTM, CDR2 ANQGSEA. CDR3: CSVEDLTSVKQYF. CDR3 in DNA: TGCAGCGTTGAAGACTTGACTAGCGTAAAACAGTATTTT.

The chain uses TRBV5-4 and TRBJ1-6; 7 bases are shared with TRBD1. This CDR3 comprises 17 residues. Germline V gene lookup returns CDR1 SGHNT and CDR2 YYREEE (reference sequence). With 4 bases clipped from V and 0 bases from J, the junction kept 7 bases outside the gene matches. CDR3 nucleotide sequence: TGTGCCAGCAGCCAAACCAGGGACAGCTCCTATAATTCACCCCTCCACTTT. The encoded protein is CASSQTRDSSYNSPLHF. Using reference TRBV5-4 and TRBJ1-6 for the parts outside the CDR3, the full variable domain is ETGVTQSPTHLIKTRGQQVTLRCSSQSGHNTVSWYQQALGQGPQFIFQYYREEENGRGNFPPRFSGLQFPNYSSELNVNALELDDSALYLCASSQTRDSSYNSPLHFGNGTRLTVT.

The V call is TRBV28, the J call TRBJ1-2, with a tentative D call TRBD1 (6 bases). The CDR3 length is 16 residues. From germline, CDR1 is MDHEN and CDR2 SYDVKM. Trimming shortened V by 4 bases and J by 2 bases, and 17 bases separated the two germline ends. The CDR3 DNA is TGTGCCAGCAGTTATATGGGGGGGGCGCGGAACTATGGCTACACCTTC. Amino acid sequence: CASSYMGGARNYGYTF.

The chain has TRBV15 and TRBJ2-7; maybe TRBD2 (6 bases). Germline-derived CDR1 and CDR2 are LNHNV and YYDKDF (reference sequence). Trimming left V 3 bases short and J 2 bases short, with 8 bases between. CDR3 length equals 13 residues. The CDR3 here is CATSREGTYEQYF. As DNA, the CDR3 is TGTGCCACCAGCAGGGAGGGGACCTACGAGCAGTACTTC.

This clone was seen only once. The chain is built from TRBV7-2 and TRBJ2-2; D may be TRBD2 (6 bases). The CDR3 is 15 residues long. Deletions cut 3 bases from V and 4 bases from J, with 12 bases between. CDR1 and CDR2 from the germline V gene are SGHTA and FQGNSA. CDR3 coding DNA: TGTGCCAGCAGCTTGGAGGGGCCCGTCACCGGGGAGCTGTTTTTT. It yields the protein CASSLEGPVTGELFF.